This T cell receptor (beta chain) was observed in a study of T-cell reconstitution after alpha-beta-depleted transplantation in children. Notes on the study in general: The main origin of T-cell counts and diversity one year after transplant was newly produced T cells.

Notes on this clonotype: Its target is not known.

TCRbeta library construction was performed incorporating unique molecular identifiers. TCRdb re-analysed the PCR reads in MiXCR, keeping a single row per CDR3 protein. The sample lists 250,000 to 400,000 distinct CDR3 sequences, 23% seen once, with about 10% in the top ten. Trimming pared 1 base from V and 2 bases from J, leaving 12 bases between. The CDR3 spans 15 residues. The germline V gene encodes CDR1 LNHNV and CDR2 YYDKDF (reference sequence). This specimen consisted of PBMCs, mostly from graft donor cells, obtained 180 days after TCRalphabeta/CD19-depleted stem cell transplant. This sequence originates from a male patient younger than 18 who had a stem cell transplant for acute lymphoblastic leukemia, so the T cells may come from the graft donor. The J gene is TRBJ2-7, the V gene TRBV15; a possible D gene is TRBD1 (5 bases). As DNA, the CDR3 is TGTGCCACCAGCAGAGCTAGAAAAGGGGCCTACGAGCAGTACTTC. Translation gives CATSRARKGAYEQYF. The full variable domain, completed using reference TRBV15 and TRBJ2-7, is DAMVIQNPRYQVTQFGKPVTLSCSQTLNHNVMYWYQQKSSQAPKLLFHYYDKDFNNEADTPDNFQSRRPNTSFCFLDIRSPGLGDTAMYLCATSRARKGAYEQYFGPGTRLTVT.